One sample yielded the 2 T cell receptor beta chains listed below, sequenced in a study of blood T cell repertoires in COVID-19. Method: immunoSEQ multiplex PCR; TCRdb's copy keeps in-frame clones and lacks some. This table holds about 55,000 clones, about 87% found once. The sample taken for sequencing was peripheral blood. Receptors originate from a man aged 55-75 years with acute or convalescent COVID-19.

The chain uses TRBV7-9 and TRBJ1-6, with no clear D. Trimming pared 1 base from V and 8 bases from J, leaving 12 bases between. The germline V gene has CDR1 SEHNR and CDR2 FQNEAQ (reference sequence). The CDR3 sequence is 15 residues long. The CDR3 DNA sequence: TGTGCCAGCAGCTTAGGAAACGGAGAGGATTCACCCCTCCACTTT. Translation gives CASSLGNGEDSPLHF.

The rearrangement uses TRBV3-1 (or the pseudogene TRBV3-2) and TRBJ1-5; D call uncertain. The germline gives CDR1 LGHDT, CDR2 YNNKEL (reference sequence). V was cut by 1 base and J by 1 base, with 8 bases left in between. The CDR3 is made up of 15 amino acids. CDR3 region: CASSQGRGSNQPQHF. The CDR3 DNA follows: TGTGCCAGCAGCCAAGGTAGAGGGAGCAATCAGCCCCAGCATTTT.